Listed below are T cell receptor beta chains from one sample, sequenced in a study of cytomegalovirus exposure and HLA in healthy donors. Sequencing used immunoSEQ multiplex PCR; TCRdb keeps in-frame clones, though not all of them. The sample yields 85,000 to 120,000 clones, about 95% seen once. Source material: PBMCs. The receptors stem from a woman under 30 in good health and CMV-seronegative. Both conserved end residues are part of each CDR3. Some rows mark clone size as missing; the rest say once, few, many or name a class of expanded clone.

>-|TRBJ2-7|TRBV27
CASRQSGAYYEQYF
>-|TRBJ1-2|TRBV6-1
CASSRDREAYYGYTF
>-|TRBJ1-2|TRBV2
CASNPQGAYGYTF
>-|TRBJ2-3|TRBV4-1
CASSQVGGWGTDTQYF
>-|TRBJ1-1|TRBV7-2
CASSRDREVGAFF
>-|TRBJ1-1|TRBV27
CASSRKGGWTEAFF
>-|TRBJ2-3|TRBV5-4
CASNEQTTPDTQYF
>-|TRBJ1-1|TRBV5-4
CASSHDDPGQGDTEAFF
>-|TRBJ1-5|TRBV4-3
CASSQDWGGGRNQPQHF
>-|TRBJ2-1|TRBV9
CASSPDLLIDNEQFF
>-|TRBJ1-1|TRBV25-1
CASRGRGLNTEAFF
>-|TRBJ2-7|TRBV7-8
CASSLAPGLRFDF
>-|TRBJ1-2|TRBV5-4
CASRRTGVGYGYTF
>-|TRBJ2-3|TRBV9
CASSVAATSGGARTDTQYF
>-|TRBJ2-7|TRBV11-3
CASSFGLAEEQYF
>-|TRBJ1-1|TRBV6-5
CASSYSRGNTEAFF
>-|TRBJ2-3|TRBV10-3
CATLAGSSTDTQYF
>-|TRBJ1-5|TRBV4-2
CASSQVISSNQPQHF
>-|TRBJ2-7|TRBV19
CASSEQGHFSYEQYF
>-|TRBJ2-2|TRBV5-1
CASSFMPLSRGELFF
>-|TRBJ1-1|TRBV19
CASSIEARGEAFF
>once|TRBJ1-1|TRBV11-2
CASSTDRNTEAFF
>-|TRBJ1-3|TRBV14
CASKRTGAGNTIYF
>-|TRBJ1-2|TRBV7-9
CASSLADSNYGYTF
>-|TRBJ1-2|TRBV23-1
CASSQSRGGPGYTF
>-|TRBJ1-2|TRBV7-2
CASSLGGAGQQGRGYTF
>-|TRBJ2-1|TRBV5-1
CASSPSAGPNNEQFF
>-|TRBJ2-7|TRBV5-4
CASSPEAGPIYEQYF
>-|TRBJ1-1|TRBV2
CASNRGSNTEAFF
>-|TRBJ2-2|TRBV7-3
CASSLISGTSSTGELFF